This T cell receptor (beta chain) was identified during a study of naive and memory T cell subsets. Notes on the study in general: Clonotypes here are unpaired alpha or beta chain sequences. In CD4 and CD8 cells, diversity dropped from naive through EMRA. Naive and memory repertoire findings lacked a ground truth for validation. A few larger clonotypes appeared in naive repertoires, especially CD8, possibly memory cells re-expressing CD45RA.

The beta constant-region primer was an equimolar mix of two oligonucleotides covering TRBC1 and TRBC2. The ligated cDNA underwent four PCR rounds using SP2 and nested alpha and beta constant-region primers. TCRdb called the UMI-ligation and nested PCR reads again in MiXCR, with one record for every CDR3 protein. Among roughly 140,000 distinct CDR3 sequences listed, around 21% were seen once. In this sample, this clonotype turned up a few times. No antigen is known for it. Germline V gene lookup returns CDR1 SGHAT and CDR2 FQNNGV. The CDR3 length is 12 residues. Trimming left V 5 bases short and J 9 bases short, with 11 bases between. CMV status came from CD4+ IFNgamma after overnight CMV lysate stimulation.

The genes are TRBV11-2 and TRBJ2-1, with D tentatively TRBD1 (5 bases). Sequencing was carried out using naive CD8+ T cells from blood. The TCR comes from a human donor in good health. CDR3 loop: CASSLSGPEQFF. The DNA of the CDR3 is TGTGCCAGCAGCCTTTCAGGGCCTGAGCAGTTCTTC.